The 9 T cell receptor beta chains below come from one sample, sequenced in a study of T-cell reconstitution after alpha-beta-depleted transplantation in children. For TCRbeta, the library was prepared with unique molecular identifiers. MiXCR was run by TCRdb on the PCR reads, yielding one entry per CDR3 protein. The data contain 90,000 to 95,000 distinct CDR3 sequences, 9% to 15% of them seen just once; the ten biggest clones take up about 15%. The input for sequencing was PBMCs from the stem cell graft donor, taken from the stem cell graft. The receptors were gathered from a human donor who donated a stem cell graft to a child with inherited bone marrow failure.

There are many counts of this clonotype. The rearrangement joins TRBV12-3 or TRBV12-4 to TRBJ1-1; TRBD1 is a possible D gene (5 bases). With 6 bases removed from V and 5 bases from J, the gap between germline ends came to 13 bases. CDR3 length: 13 amino acids. In DNA form, the CDR3 reads TGTGCCAGCAGGCTCGGGGGGAGGACTGAAGCTTTCTTT. Translated: CASRLGGRTEAFF.

In its sample, this clonotype was seen many times. CDR3 coding DNA: TGTGCCAGCAGGGCGACTAGCGGGAGTGGCAATGAGCAGTTCTTC. Protein sequence: CASRATSGSGNEQFF. V and J are TRBV12-3 or TRBV12-4 and TRBJ2-1; the match to TRBD2 covers 12 bases. The CDR3 loop spans 15 amino acids. V shed 6 bases, J shed 6 bases, and the junction held 6 bases outside the gene matches.

This clonotype was detected ten times or more. The chain uses TRBV7-2 and TRBJ2-7, with a possible D match to TRBD2 (5 bases). This CDR3 region has 14 residues. V lost 7 bases to trimming and J lost 0 bases, with 13 bases between them. Germline CDR1 and CDR2: SGHTA and FQGNSA. CDR3 nucleotides: TGTGCCAGCACCCTTGAGCGGACCTCCTACGAGCAGTACTTC. Protein product: CASTLERTSYEQYF.

In its sample, this clonotype was seen many times. The rearrangement joins TRBV29-1 to TRBJ1-1, with D possibly matching TRBD1 (5 bases). Germline V gene lookup returns CDR1 SQVTM and CDR2 ANQGSEA. This CDR3 contains 14 residues. Trimming stripped 4 bases from V and 3 bases from J, with 15 bases between. CDR3 region: CSVASGWGDTEAFF. The CDR3 DNA reads TGCAGCGTTGCCTCAGGGTGGGGAGACACTGAAGCTTTCTTT.

This clonotype occurred many times. This chain joins TRBV7-3 and TRBJ2-2, with a tentative D call TRBD1 (6 bases). CDR3 size: 12 residues. V lost 6 bases to trimming and J lost 8 bases, with 10 bases between them. Germline assignment: CDR1 SGHTA and CDR2 FQGTGA. CDR3: CASSYRVGELFF. Here the CDR3 DNA reads TGTGCCAGCAGTTACAGGGTTGGGGAGCTGTTTTTT.

The gene calls are TRBV5-1 and TRBJ2-3; possibly TRBD2 for D (5 bases). Germline assignment: CDR1 SGHRS and CDR2 YFSETQ. This CDR3 is 14 amino acids long. The V gene lost 1 base and the J gene lost 3 bases, with 9 bases spanning the gap. This CDR3 is CASSLWRVTDTQYF. CDR3 bases: TGCGCCAGCAGCTTGTGGCGGGTGACAGATACGCAGTATTTT. Complete variable domain (other parts from reference TRBV5-1 and TRBJ2-3): KAGVTQTPRYLIKTRGQQVTLSCSPISGHRSVSWYQQTPGQGLQFLFEYFSETQRNKGNFPGRFSGRQFSNSRSEMNVSTLELGDSALYLCASSLWRVTDTQYFGPGTRLTVL.

This clonotype has only one observation. This chain connects TRBV19 to TRBJ2-2; D is ambiguous. V lost 1 base and J 6 bases, leaving 9 bases between the germline ends. CDR1 and CDR2 (germline): LNHDA, SQIVND (reference sequence). The CDR3 has 14 amino acids. The CDR3 nucleotides read TGTGCCAGTAGTATAGGTCCCGGCGCCGGGGAGCTGTTTTTT. Translating gives CASSIGPGAGELFF.

This clonotype was counted between two and nine times. The chain links TRBV20-1 to TRBJ2-1; a weak D match, TRBD1 (6 bases). CDR1 DFQATT and CDR2 SNEGSKA come from the germline V gene (reference sequence). The CDR3 extends over 13 amino acids. With 5 bases removed from V and 8 bases from J, the gap between germline ends came to 16 bases. The CDR3 bases are TGCAGTGCTCTTGCCCTCGAGGGGGATGAGCAGTTCTTC. This gives the protein CSALALEGDEQFF.

This clonotype showed up many times. The chain has TRBV7-9 and TRBJ1-1; D uncertain. V was trimmed by 1 base and J by 13 bases, leaving 13 bases between them. This CDR3 region has 12 residues. Germline loops: CDR1 SEHNR, CDR2 FQNEAQ (reference sequence). In DNA, the CDR3 is TGTGCCAGCAGCTTAGGGACTGAGTTAGGTTTCTTT. This encodes CASSLGTELGFF.